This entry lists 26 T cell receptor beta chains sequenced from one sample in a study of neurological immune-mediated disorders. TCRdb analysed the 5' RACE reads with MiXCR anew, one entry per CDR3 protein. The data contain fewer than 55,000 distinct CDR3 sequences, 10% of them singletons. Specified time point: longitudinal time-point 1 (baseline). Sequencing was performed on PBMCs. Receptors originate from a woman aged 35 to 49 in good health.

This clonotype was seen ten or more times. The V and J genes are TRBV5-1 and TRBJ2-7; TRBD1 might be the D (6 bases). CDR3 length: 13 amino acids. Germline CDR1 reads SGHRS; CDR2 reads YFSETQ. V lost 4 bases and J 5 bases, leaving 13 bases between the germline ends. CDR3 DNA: TGCGCCAGCAGCACCCGGGACAAAGACGAGCAGTACTTC. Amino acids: CASSTRDKDEQYF.

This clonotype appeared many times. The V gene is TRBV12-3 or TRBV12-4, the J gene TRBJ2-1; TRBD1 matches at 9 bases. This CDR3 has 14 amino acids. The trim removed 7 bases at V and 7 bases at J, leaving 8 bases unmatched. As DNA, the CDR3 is TGTGCCAGCATTCCGGGACAGGGACGTAATGAGCAGTTCTTC. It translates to CASIPGQGRNEQFF.

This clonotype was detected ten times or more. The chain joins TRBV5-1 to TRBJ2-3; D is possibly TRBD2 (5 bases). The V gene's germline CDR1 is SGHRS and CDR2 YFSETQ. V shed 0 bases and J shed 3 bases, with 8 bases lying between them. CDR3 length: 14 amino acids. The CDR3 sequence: CASSLAGITDTQYF. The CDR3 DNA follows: TGCGCCAGCAGCTTGGCCGGGATAACAGATACGCAGTATTTT.

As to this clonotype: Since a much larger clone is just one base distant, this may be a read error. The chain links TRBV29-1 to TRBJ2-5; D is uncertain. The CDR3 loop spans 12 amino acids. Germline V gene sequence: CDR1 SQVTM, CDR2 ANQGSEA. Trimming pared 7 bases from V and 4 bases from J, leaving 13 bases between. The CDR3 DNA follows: TGCAGCGGAGCCTGTGCAGGAGAGACCCAGTACTTC. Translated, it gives CSGACAGETQYF.

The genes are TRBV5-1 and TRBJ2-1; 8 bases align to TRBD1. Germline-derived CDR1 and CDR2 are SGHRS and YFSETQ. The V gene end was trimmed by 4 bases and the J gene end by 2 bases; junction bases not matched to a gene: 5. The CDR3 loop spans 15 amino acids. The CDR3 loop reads CASSPGQVTYNEQFF. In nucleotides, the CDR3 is TGCGCCAGCAGCCCGGGACAGGTAACCTACAATGAGCAGTTCTTC.

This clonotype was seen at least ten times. CDR3 residues: CASSESSYEQYF. In nucleotides, the CDR3 is TGTGCCAGCAGCGAGTCTTCCTACGAGCAGTACTTC. The chain joins TRBV6-2 or TRBV6-3 to TRBJ2-7; D is undetermined. Trimming took off 6 bases at V and 1 base at J, with 7 bases between the two ends. CDR3 length equals 12 residues. CDR1 MNHEY and CDR2 SVGEGT come from the germline V gene.

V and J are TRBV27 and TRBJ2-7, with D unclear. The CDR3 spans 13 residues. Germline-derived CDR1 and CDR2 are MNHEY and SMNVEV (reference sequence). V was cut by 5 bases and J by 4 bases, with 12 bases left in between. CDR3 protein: CASSPHRRYEQYF. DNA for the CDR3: TGTGCCAGCAGTCCGCACCGGAGATACGAGCAGTACTTC.

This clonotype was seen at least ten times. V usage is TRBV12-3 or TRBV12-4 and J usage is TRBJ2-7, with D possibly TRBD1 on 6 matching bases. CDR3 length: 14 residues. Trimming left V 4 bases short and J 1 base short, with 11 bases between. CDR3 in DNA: TGTGCCAGCAGTTGGGGGCGGCAGTCCTACGAGCAGTACTTC. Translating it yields CASSWGRQSYEQYF.

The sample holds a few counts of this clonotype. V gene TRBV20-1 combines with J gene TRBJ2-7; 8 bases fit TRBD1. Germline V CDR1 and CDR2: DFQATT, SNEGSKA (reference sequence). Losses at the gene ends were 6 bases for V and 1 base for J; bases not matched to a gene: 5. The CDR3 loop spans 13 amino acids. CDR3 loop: CSAGTGNSYEQYF. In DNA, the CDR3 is TGCAGTGCCGGGACAGGTAATTCCTACGAGCAGTACTTC.

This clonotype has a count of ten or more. The CDR3 nucleotides are TGTGCCAGCAGCTTAGGGTCGGGCACCTCGGAGCAGTTCTTC. As protein: CASSLGSGTSEQFF. The chain links TRBV7-3 to TRBJ2-1, with no clear D. The CDR3 is made up of 14 amino acids. Deletions cut 2 bases from V and 10 bases from J, with 15 bases between. Germline V gene lookup returns CDR1 SGHTA and CDR2 FQGTGA.

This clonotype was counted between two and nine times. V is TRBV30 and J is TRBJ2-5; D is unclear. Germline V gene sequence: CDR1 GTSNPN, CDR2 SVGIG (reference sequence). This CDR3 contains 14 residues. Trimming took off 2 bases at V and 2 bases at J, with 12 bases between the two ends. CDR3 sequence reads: CAWSPGTPQETQYF. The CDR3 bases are TGTGCCTGGAGTCCCGGTACCCCGCAAGAGACCCAGTACTTC. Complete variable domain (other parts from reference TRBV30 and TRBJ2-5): SQTIHQWPATLVQPVGSPLSLECTVEGTSNPNLYWYRQAAGRGLQLLFYSVGIGQISSEVPQNLSASRPQDRQFILSSKKLLLSDSGFYLCAWSPGTPQETQYFGPGTRLLVL.

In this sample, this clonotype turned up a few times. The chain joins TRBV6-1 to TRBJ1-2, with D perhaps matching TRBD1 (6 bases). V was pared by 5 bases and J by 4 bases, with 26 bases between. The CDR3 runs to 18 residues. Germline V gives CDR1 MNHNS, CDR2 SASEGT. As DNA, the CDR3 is TGTGCCAGCAGTACTCCCGACCTCGGGAGGGACATCTCCTATGGCTACACCTTC. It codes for CASSTPDLGRDISYGYTF.

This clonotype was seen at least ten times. In DNA, the CDR3 is TGCAGTGCTCACACCGCCTACGAGCAGTACTTC. It translates to CSAHTAYEQYF. This chain joins TRBV20-1 and TRBJ2-7, with D uncertain. V was shortened by 5 bases and J by 2 bases, with 7 bases between the two germline ends. The CDR3 sequence is 11 residues long. Germline assignment: CDR1 DFQATT and CDR2 SNEGSKA (reference sequence).

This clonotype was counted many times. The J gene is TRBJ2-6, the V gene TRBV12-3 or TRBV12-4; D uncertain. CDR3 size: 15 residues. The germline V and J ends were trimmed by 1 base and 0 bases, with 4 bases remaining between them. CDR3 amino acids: CASSLELSGANVLTF. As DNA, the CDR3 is TGTGCCAGCAGTTTAGAGCTCTCTGGGGCCAACGTCCTGACTTTC.

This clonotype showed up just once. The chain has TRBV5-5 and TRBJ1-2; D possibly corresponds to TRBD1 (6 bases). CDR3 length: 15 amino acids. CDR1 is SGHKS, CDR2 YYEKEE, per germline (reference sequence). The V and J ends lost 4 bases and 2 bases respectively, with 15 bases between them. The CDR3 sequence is CASSVGTMRNYGYTF. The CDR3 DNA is TGTGCCAGCAGCGTAGGGACAATGAGAAACTATGGCTACACCTTC. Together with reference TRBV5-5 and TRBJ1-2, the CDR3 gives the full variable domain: DAGVTQSPTHLIKTRGQQVTLRCSPISGHKSVSWYQQVLGQGPQFIFQYYEKEERGRGNFPDRFSARQFPNYSSELNVNALLLGDSALYLCASSVGTMRNYGYTFGSGTRLTVV.

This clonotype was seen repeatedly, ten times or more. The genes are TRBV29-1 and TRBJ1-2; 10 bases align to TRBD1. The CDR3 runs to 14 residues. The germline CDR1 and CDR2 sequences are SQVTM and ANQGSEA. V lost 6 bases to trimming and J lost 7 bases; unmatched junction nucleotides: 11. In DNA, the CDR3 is TGCAGCGTCACGCAATCCGGGACAGGGGCTGGCTACACCTTC. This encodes CSVTQSGTGAGYTF.

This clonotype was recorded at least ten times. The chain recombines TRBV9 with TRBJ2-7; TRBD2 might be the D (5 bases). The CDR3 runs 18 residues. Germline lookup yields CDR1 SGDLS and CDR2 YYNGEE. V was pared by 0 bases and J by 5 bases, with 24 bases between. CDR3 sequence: CASSVGLSSDFTPHEQYF. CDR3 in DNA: TGTGCCAGCAGCGTAGGTTTAAGTTCGGACTTCACTCCCCACGAGCAGTACTTC.

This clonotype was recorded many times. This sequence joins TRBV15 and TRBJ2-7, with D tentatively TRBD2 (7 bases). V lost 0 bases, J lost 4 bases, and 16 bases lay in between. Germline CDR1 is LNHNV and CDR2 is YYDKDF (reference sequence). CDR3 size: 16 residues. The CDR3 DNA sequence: TGTGCCACCAGCAGAGATTACGCAAAGGGGGGGTACGAGCAGTACTTC. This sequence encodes CATSRDYAKGGYEQYF. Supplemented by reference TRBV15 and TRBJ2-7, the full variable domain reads DAMVIQNPRYQVTQFGKPVTLSCSQTLNHNVMYWYQQKSSQAPKLLFHYYDKDFNNEADTPDNFQSRRPNTSFCFLDIRSPGLGDTAMYLCATSRDYAKGGYEQYFGPGTRLTVT.

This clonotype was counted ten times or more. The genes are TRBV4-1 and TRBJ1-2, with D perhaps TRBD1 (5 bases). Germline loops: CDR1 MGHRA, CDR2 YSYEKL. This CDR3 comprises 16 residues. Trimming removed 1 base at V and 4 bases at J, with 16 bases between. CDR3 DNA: TGCGCCAGCAGCCAAGCTGTCCAGGGTTCGGTCTATGGCTACACCTTC. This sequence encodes CASSQAVQGSVYGYTF.

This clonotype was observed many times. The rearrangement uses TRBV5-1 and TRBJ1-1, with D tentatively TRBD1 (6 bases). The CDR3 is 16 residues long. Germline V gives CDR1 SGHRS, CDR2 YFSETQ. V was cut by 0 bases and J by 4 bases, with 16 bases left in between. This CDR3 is CASSLAIRGYGTEAFF. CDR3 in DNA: TGCGCCAGCAGCTTGGCCATCAGGGGTTACGGCACTGAAGCTTTCTTT.

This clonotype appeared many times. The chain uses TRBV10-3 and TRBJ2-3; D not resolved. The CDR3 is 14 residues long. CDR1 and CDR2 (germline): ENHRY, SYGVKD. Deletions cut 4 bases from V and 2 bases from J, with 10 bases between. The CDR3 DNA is TGTGCCATCAGTGTGGGCGTTGACACAGATACGCAGTATTTT. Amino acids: CAISVGVDTDTQYF.

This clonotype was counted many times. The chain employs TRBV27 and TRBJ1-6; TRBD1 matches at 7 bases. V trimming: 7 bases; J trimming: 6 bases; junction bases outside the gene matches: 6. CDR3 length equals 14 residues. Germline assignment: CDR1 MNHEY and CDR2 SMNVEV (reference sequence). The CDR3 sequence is CASNRQGPNSPLHF. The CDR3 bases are TGTGCCAGCAACCGACAGGGCCCTAATTCACCCCTCCACTTT.

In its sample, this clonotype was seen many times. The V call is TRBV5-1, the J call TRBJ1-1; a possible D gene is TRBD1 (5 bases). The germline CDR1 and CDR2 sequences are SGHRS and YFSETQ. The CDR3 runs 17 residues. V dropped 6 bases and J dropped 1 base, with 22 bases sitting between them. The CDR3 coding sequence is TGCGCCAGCAAGCAGGGAATTGGGTATGGAACGAACACTGAAGCTTTCTTT. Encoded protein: CASKQGIGYGTNTEAFF.

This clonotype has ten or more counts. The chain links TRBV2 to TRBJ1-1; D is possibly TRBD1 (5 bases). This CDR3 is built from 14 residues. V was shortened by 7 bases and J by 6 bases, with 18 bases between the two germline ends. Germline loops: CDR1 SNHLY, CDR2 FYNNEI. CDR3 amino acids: CASTLGGGGAEAFF. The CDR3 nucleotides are TGTGCCAGCACCCTGGGGGGGGGAGGGGCTGAAGCTTTCTTT.

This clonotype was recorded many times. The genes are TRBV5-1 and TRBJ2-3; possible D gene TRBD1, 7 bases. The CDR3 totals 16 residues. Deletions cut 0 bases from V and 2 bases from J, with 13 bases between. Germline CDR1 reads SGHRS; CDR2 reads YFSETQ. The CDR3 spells CASSLARGVNTDTQYF. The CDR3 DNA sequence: TGCGCCAGCAGCTTGGCCAGGGGGGTCAACACAGATACGCAGTATTTT.

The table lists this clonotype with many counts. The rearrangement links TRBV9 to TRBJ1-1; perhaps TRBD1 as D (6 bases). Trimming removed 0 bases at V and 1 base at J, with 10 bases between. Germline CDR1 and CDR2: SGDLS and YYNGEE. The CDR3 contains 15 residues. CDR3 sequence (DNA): TGTGCCAGCAGCGTAGGAACAGGGCCGAACACTGAAGCTTTCTTT. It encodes CASSVGTGPNTEAFF.